This T cell receptor beta chain was captured in a study of T cell responses to AZD1222 COVID-19 vaccine. Study-wide background: Pooled samples include second doses given at about 4 or 12 weeks.

The repertoire was sequenced with immunoSEQ multiplex PCR; TCRdb's copy has only in-frame clones and lacks some. The sample yields 160,000 or so clones, roughly nine tenths seen once. Study-wide findings and caveats: Across spike, vaccine-associated CD4 TCRs were found, dominant at 160-218 and 743-854.

In germline, CDR1 is SGHDT, CDR2 YYEEEE. The CDR3 has 15 amino acids. Germline trimming cut 5 bases from V and 4 bases from J; bases unmatched to any gene: 7. Points on this clone: Its target is not known.

Sample: peripheral blood, taken on day 0 of AZD1222 vaccination. This chain joins TRBV5-6 and TRBJ1-5; 9 bases match TRBD1. This receptor was obtained from an adult in good health. Here the CDR3 DNA reads TGTGCCAGCAGTCGACAGGGGGAATGGAATCAGCCCCAGCATTTT. Protein: CASSRQGEWNQPQHF. The entire variable domain, with the rest obtained from reference TRBV5-6 and TRBJ1-5, is as follows: DAGVTQSPTHLIKTRGQQVTLRCSPKSGHDTVSWYQQALGQGPQFIFQYYEEEERQRGNFPDRFSGHQFPNYSSELNVNALLLGDSALYLCASSRQGEWNQPQHFGDGTRLSIL.